A single T cell receptor (beta chain) is shown here with its context. What it binds is not known. The second PCR ran roughly 6 to 12 cycles with a sample-barcoded 5' primer and J-beta primers. MiXCR, applied by TCRdb to the 5' RACE reads, yields one record per CDR3 protein. The repertoire consists of hundreds of thousands of distinct CDR3 sequences, with about 52% occurring once and the leading ten covering around 32%. This CDR3 contains 14 residues. V shed 5 bases, J shed 4 bases, and the junction held 6 bases outside the gene matches. The germline V gene encodes CDR1 DFQATT and CDR2 SNEGSKA (reference sequence). The data are from a study of blood T cells in healthy people across ages. Notes on the study in general: The diversity estimates, figures obtained from one million T cells, were considered underestimates. It was not known whether donors were CMV positive (a possible confounder of expanded clonotype changes).

Isolated per sample were at least 7 million PBMCs. The sequenced sample was blood. The V and J genes are TRBV20-1 and TRBJ2-3; 10 positions match TRBD2. The clonotype comes from an older woman in good health. CDR3 sequence reads: CSAVGLAWADTQYF. In DNA, the CDR3 is TGCAGTGCTGTGGGACTAGCGTGGGCAGATACGCAGTATTTT.